The 17 T cell receptor beta chains below all came from one sample that was sequenced in a study of blood T cell repertoires in COVID-19. TCRdb's table, derived via immunoSEQ multiplex PCR, lists solely in-frame clones and lacks some. The data hold approximately 110,000 clones, with about 75% observed a single time. The sequencing input was peripheral blood. The receptors here all came from a woman between 70 and 85 years old with acute or convalescent COVID-19.

The genes are TRBV4-1 and TRBJ2-2, with a tentative D call TRBD2 (6 bases). V lost 1 base to trimming and J lost 1 base, with 10 bases between them. This CDR3 has 16 residues. CDR1 MGHRA and CDR2 YSYEKL come from the germline V gene. The CDR3 reads CASSQVGRGNTGELFF. Written as DNA, the CDR3 is TGCGCCAGCAGCCAAGTCGGGCGGGGGAACACCGGGGAGCTGTTTTTT.

The chain is built from TRBV5-1 and TRBJ2-3; TRBD2 agrees at 14 bases. From germline, CDR1 is SGHRS and CDR2 YFSETQ. After removal of 9 bases from V and 7 bases from J, the junction contained 4 bases not matched to a gene. This CDR3 comprises 13 residues. The CDR3 spells CATGTSGGYTQYF. CDR3 in DNA: TGCGCCACCGGGACTAGCGGGGGTTATACGCAGTATTTT.

This clone has only one observation. The chain has TRBV9 and TRBJ2-3; TRBD2 aligns across 7 bases. Germline lookup yields CDR1 SGDLS and CDR2 YYNGEE. V gave up 4 bases and J gave up 1 base; unmatched junction bases: 6. The CDR3 has 15 residues. The CDR3 region is CASSKAGRGTDTQYF. As DNA, the CDR3 is TGTGCCAGCAGCAAAGCGGGACGGGGCACAGATACGCAGTATTTT.

The chain is built from TRBV6-1 and TRBJ2-3, with 11 positions matching TRBD2. The trim removed 1 base at V and 2 bases at J, leaving 8 bases unmatched. The CDR3 is 18 residues long. Germline V gene sequence: CDR1 MNHNS, CDR2 SASEGT. The chain's CDR3 is CASSEEGILAGDTDTQYF. In nucleotides, the CDR3 is TGTGCCAGCAGTGAAGAGGGGATACTAGCGGGGGACACAGATACGCAGTATTTT.

The rearrangement uses TRBV4-3 and TRBJ2-7; 9 bases line up with TRBD2. Germline values: CDR1 LGHNA, CDR2 YSLEER. The CDR3 covers 14 residues. V shed 5 bases and J 7 bases; nucleotides not matched to a gene: 9. The CDR3 here is CASSKGLATGEQYF. In DNA, the CDR3 is TGCGCCAGCAGCAAGGGACTAGCCACGGGTGAGCAGTACTTC.

This clone was observed a handful of times. The chain has TRBV27 and TRBJ1-2, with 10 nucleotides matching TRBD1. Unmatched junction bases numbered 5, after V lost 6 bases and J lost 7 bases. CDR3 length: 13 residues. Looked up from germline, CDR1 is MNHEY and CDR2 is SMNVEV (reference sequence). In DNA, the CDR3 is TGTGCCAGCAGACGGGACAGGGGTATTGGCTACACCTTC. Translated: CASRRDRGIGYTF.

The CDR3 region is CASSLAGVEEKLFF. CDR3 nucleotides: TGTGCCAGCAGCTTGGCAGGGGTGGAAGAAAAACTGTTTTTT. This rearrangement joins TRBV5-4 to TRBJ1-4, with a possible D match to TRBD1 (6 bases). Germline V CDR1 and CDR2: SGHNT, YYREEE (reference sequence). The V end was cut by 0 bases, the J end by 8 bases, with 11 bases between. The CDR3 is made up of 14 amino acids. Full variable domain (missing parts from reference TRBV5-4 and TRBJ1-4): ETGVTQSPTHLIKTRGQQVTLRCSSQSGHNTVSWYQQALGQGPQFIFQYYREEENGRGNFPPRFSGLQFPNYSSELNVNALELDDSALYLCASSLAGVEEKLFFGSGTQLSVL.

The chain has TRBV29-1 and TRBJ2-1, with 9 nucleotides matching TRBD1. CDR3 length: 15 amino acids. Trimming cost V 3 bases and J 4 bases; bases outside gene matches: 7. Germline lookup yields CDR1 SQVTM and CDR2 ANQGSEA. This chain's CDR3 is CSVDRGTGFYNEQFF. CDR3 in DNA: TGCAGCGTTGACCGCGGGACAGGGTTTTACAATGAGCAGTTCTTC.

The chain is built from TRBV10-1 and TRBJ1-1; the match to TRBD1 covers 9 bases. This CDR3 contains 15 residues. V trimming: 4 bases; J trimming: 1 base; junction bases outside the gene matches: 4. The germline V gene has CDR1 WNHNN and CDR2 SYGVQD (reference sequence). The CDR3 region has the DNA TGCGCCAGCAGTGGGGGGACAGGGCCGAACACTGAAGCTTTCTTT. Amino acids: CASSGGTGPNTEAFF.

The chain's CDR3 is CATSRDRGQGGPGNTIYF. In DNA form, the CDR3 reads TGTGCCACCAGCAGAGATCGGGGCCAGGGAGGCCCTGGAAACACCATATATTTT. The rearrangement uses TRBV15 and TRBJ1-3, with D perhaps matching TRBD1 (5 bases). Between the trimmed V and J ends, which lost 0 bases and 2 bases, there was a span of 17 bases. Germline-derived CDR1 and CDR2 are LNHNV and YYDKDF (reference sequence). The length of the CDR3 is 18 residues. Combining the CDR3 with reference TRBV15 and TRBJ1-3 gives the whole variable domain DAMVIQNPRYQVTQFGKPVTLSCSQTLNHNVMYWYQQKSSQAPKLLFHYYDKDFNNEADTPDNFQSRRPNTSFCFLDIRSPGLGDTAMYLCATSRDRGQGGPGNTIYFGEGSWLTVV.

The gene calls are TRBV2 and TRBJ2-3, with 10 nucleotides matching TRBD2. V was pared by 5 bases and J by 7 bases, with 9 bases of the junction left unmatched. The CDR3 has 15 amino acids. Germline V gene lookup returns CDR1 SNHLY and CDR2 FYNNEI. CDR3 nucleotides: TGTGCCAGCAGTTCCGGGACTAGCGAGGGGAATACGCAGTATTTT. Its protein is CASSSGTSEGNTQYF. The full variable domain, rest sourced from reference TRBV2 and TRBJ2-3, is EPEVTQTPSHQVTQMGQEVILRCVPISNHLYFYWYRQILGQKVEFLVSFYNNEISEKSEIFDDQFSVERPDGSNFTLKIRSTKLEDSAMYFCASSSGTSEGNTQYFGPGTRLTVL.

The gene calls are TRBV10-3 and TRBJ2-2; TRBD1 might be the D (5 bases). V was shortened by 4 bases and J by 4 bases, with 13 bases between the two germline ends. In germline, CDR1 is ENHRY, CDR2 SYGVKD. This CDR3 spans 15 amino acids. The CDR3 loop is CAISGRQGGTGELFF. As DNA, the CDR3 is TGTGCCATCAGTGGTCGTCAGGGTGGCACCGGGGAGCTGTTTTTT.

V gene TRBV7-6 combines with J gene TRBJ2-5; D is possibly TRBD2 (5 bases). The CDR3 runs 16 residues. From germline, CDR1 is SGHVS and CDR2 FNYEAQ. The V end lost 5 bases, the J end lost 3 bases, and 19 bases lay between the germline ends. In DNA form, the CDR3 reads TGTGCCAGCAGCCAAGGGCCAGCGGCTGTAAAAGAGACCCAGTACTTC. Its translation: CASSQGPAAVKETQYF. The complete variable domain, with remaining parts taken from reference TRBV7-6 and TRBJ2-5, reads GAGVSQSPRYKVTKRGQDVALRCDPISGHVSLYWYRQALGQGPEFLTYFNYEAQQDKSGLPNDRFSAERPEGSISTLTIQRTEQRDSAMYRCASSQGPAAVKETQYFGPGTRLLVL.

V usage is TRBV6-5 and J usage is TRBJ2-7; D is possibly TRBD1 (5 bases). The CDR3 sequence is 13 residues long. V gave up 8 bases and J gave up 3 bases, with 14 bases separating them. The germline CDR1 and CDR2 sequences are MNHEY and SVGAGI. The CDR3 bases are TGTGCCAGCCCACAGGAGAAGGTCTACGAGCAGTACTTC. This sequence encodes CASPQEKVYEQYF.

This clone showed up just once. The V gene is TRBV9, the J gene TRBJ2-1, with D tentatively TRBD1 (5 bases). Between the trimmed V and J ends, which lost 1 base and 4 bases, there was a span of 18 bases. This CDR3 comprises 17 residues. Germline loops: CDR1 SGDLS, CDR2 YYNGEE. CDR3 region: CASSVKPLRTSYNEQFF. For the CDR3, the DNA is TGTGCCAGCAGCGTAAAACCCCTCCGGACAAGTTACAATGAGCAGTTCTTC.

The sample holds many counts of this clone. The chain has TRBV12-3 or TRBV12-4 and TRBJ2-3; D is ambiguous. The CDR3 totals 13 residues. Trimming removed 3 bases at V and 3 bases at J, with 7 bases between. Here the CDR3 DNA reads TGTGCCAGCAGTTTTGTCAGAACAGATACGCAGTATTTT. As protein: CASSFVRTDTQYF.

The V gene is TRBV27, the J gene TRBJ1-1; 9 positions match TRBD1. The CDR3 spans 17 residues. In germline, CDR1 is MNHEY, CDR2 SMNVEV (reference sequence). The V gene end was trimmed by 4 bases and the J gene end by 0 bases; junction bases not matched to a gene: 9. In nucleotides, the CDR3 is TGTGCCAGCAGTTCTGGACAGGGGTCCCGATTGAACACTGAAGCTTTCTTT. Amino acid sequence: CASSSGQGSRLNTEAFF.